Following are 25 T cell receptor beta chains from one sample sequenced in a study of shared clonotypes between healthy human individuals. Selected positively for CCR7 and CD45RO-negative, naive CD8 cells excluded terminally differentiated effector memory CD45RA+ cells. TCRdb keeps only in-frame clones here, not all; method: immunoSEQ multiplex PCR. The data contain around 2.1 million clones, under 95% of them singletons. Input material: naive CD8+ T cells from PBMCs. These TCRs come from a man aged 18 to 29 in good health. Some clones in this sample may be carry-over from other donors' samples.

With regard to this clone: This same CDR3 is encoded by further DNA sequences in the sample. V gene TRBV7-8 combines with J gene TRBJ1-1; D not resolved. The V end was cut by 1 base, the J end by 0 bases, with 6 bases between. This CDR3 is built from 14 residues. CDR1 and CDR2 from the germline V gene are SGHVS and FQNEAQ. The CDR3 loop is CASSLGGMNTEAFF. The CDR3 DNA is TGTGCCAGCAGCTTAGGCGGAATGAACACTGAAGCTTTCTTT. The variable domain in full, with the rest retrieved from reference TRBV7-8 and TRBJ1-1, is GAGVSQSPRYKVAKRGQDVALRCDPISGHVSLFWYQQALGQGPEFLTYFQNEAQLDKSGLPSDRFFAERPEGSVSTLKIQRTQQEDSAVYLCASSLGGMNTEAFFGQGTRLTVV.

This chain links TRBV4-1 with TRBJ2-5; 7 positions match TRBD2. The CDR3 extends over 14 amino acids. The V and J ends lost 4 bases and 4 bases, in that order; junction bases with no gene match: 6. CDR1 is MGHRA, CDR2 YSYEKL, per germline. CDR3 in amino acids: CASSRVGGPETQYF. Here the CDR3 DNA reads TGCGCCAGCAGCCGGGTGGGAGGGCCAGAGACCCAGTACTTC.

CDR3 in amino acids: CASSEGQEIYGYTF. CDR3 coding DNA: TGTGCCAGCAGTGAGGGACAGGAGATCTATGGCTACACCTTC. The J gene is TRBJ1-2, the V gene TRBV27; TRBD1 aligns across 8 bases. There are 14 residues in the CDR3. Germline V CDR1 and CDR2: MNHEY, SMNVEV (reference sequence). The V gene end was trimmed by 5 bases and the J gene end by 4 bases; junction bases not matched to a gene: 6.

The V and J genes are TRBV5-1 and TRBJ2-1, with TRBD2 matching 11 bases. Per the germline V gene, CDR1 is SGHRS and CDR2 is YFSETQ. The length of the CDR3 is 16 residues. Trimming cost V 0 bases and J 7 bases; bases outside gene matches: 6. The CDR3 DNA sequence: TGCGCCAGCAGCTTGGGACTAGCGGGACTTATGAATGAGCAGTTCTTC. Amino acids: CASSLGLAGLMNEQFF.

Details on this clone: Other DNA sequences in the same sample also yield this CDR3. The CDR3 spells CASSSPGGNEQYF. CDR3 coding DNA: TGTGCCAGCAGCTCACCAGGGGGGAACGAGCAGTACTTC. This chain joins TRBV7-9 and TRBJ2-7; D possibly corresponds to TRBD1 (7 bases). The CDR3 has 13 residues. Trimming pared 4 bases from V and 5 bases from J, leaving 12 bases between. From germline, CDR1 is SEHNR and CDR2 FQNEAQ (reference sequence). Full variable domain (rest looked up from reference TRBV7-9 and TRBJ2-7): DTGVSQNPRHKITKRGQNVTFRCDPISEHNRLYWYRQTLGQGPEFLTYFQNEAQLEKSRLLSDRFSAERPKGSFSTLEIQRTEQGDSAMYLCASSSPGGNEQYFGPGTRLTVT.

This clone was detected a few times. V is TRBV9 and J is TRBJ1-1; D not certain. This CDR3 is built from 15 residues. Germline CDR1 reads SGDLS; CDR2 reads YYNGEE. With 4 bases removed from V and 2 bases from J, the gap between germline ends came to 15 bases. CDR3 amino acids: CASSLLGSANTEAFF. The CDR3 region has the DNA TGTGCCAGCAGCCTTTTGGGGAGCGCCAACACTGAAGCTTTCTTT. Variable domain in full (rest from reference TRBV9 and TRBJ1-1): DSGVTQTPKHLITATGQRVTLRCSPRSGDLSVYWYQQSLDQGLQFLIQYYNGEERAKGNILERFSAQQFPDLHSELNLSSLELGDSALYFCASSLLGSANTEAFFGQGTRLTVV.

The V and J genes are TRBV28 and TRBJ1-1; D call uncertain. Germline CDR1 MDHEN, CDR2 SYDVKM. The CDR3 has 11 amino acids. V lost 2 bases, J lost 11 bases, and 9 bases lay in between. CDR3 region: CASSLREDAFF. CDR3 bases: TGTGCCAGCAGTTTAAGGGAGGACGCTTTCTTT.

This chain joins TRBV7-4 and TRBJ2-7; tentatively, D is TRBD1 or TRBD2 (5 bases each). CDR3 length: 16 residues. Germline V CDR1 and CDR2: SGHVT, SQSDAQ. V lost 10 bases, J lost 2 bases, and 24 bases lay in between. The CDR3 sequence is CANPIGAGTLTYEQYF. The CDR3, as DNA: TGTGCCAACCCGATTGGGGCAGGGACCTTAACCTACGAGCAGTACTTC.

The chain joins TRBV19 to TRBJ1-1; D gene ambiguous. Germline V gives CDR1 LNHDA, CDR2 SQIVND (reference sequence). Between the trimmed V and J ends, which lost 4 bases and 2 bases, there was a span of 8 bases. The length of the CDR3 is 13 residues. The CDR3 protein is CASSTRANTEAFF. CDR3 coding DNA: TGTGCCAGTAGTACACGGGCCAACACTGAAGCTTTCTTT.

The rearrangement links TRBV7-8 to TRBJ1-2; D call uncertain. This CDR3 contains 16 residues. Germline CDR1 SGHVS, CDR2 FQNEAQ. The V end lost 5 bases, the J end lost 1 base, and 17 bases lay between the germline ends. CDR3 sequence: CASSPTGMDFNYGYTF. CDR3 DNA sequence: TGTGCCAGCAGCCCAACGGGAATGGACTTTAACTATGGCTACACCTTC.

The rearrangement uses TRBV10-1 and TRBJ1-5; D ambiguous. The CDR3 extends over 16 amino acids. Germline V gene sequence: CDR1 WNHNN, CDR2 SYGVQD (reference sequence). Trimming pared 0 bases from V and 0 bases from J, leaving 9 bases between. The CDR3 reads CASSESSHHSNQPQHF. The CDR3 bases are TGCGCCAGCAGTGAGTCCTCCCACCATAGCAATCAGCCCCAGCATTTT.

The chain carries TRBV27 and TRBJ1-1; D is unresolved. There are 15 residues in the CDR3. V lost 7 bases to trimming and J lost 7 bases, with 22 bases between them. CDR1 MNHEY and CDR2 SMNVEV come from the germline V gene (reference sequence). CDR3 region: CASTSYTEDGYEAFF. CDR3 nucleotides: TGTGCCAGCACTTCTTATACCGAGGACGGTTATGAAGCTTTCTTT.

The chain is built from TRBV12-2 and TRBJ2-1. TRBV12-2 is a recognized pseudogene. This CDR3 is 12 amino acids long. CDR3 sequence (DNA): TGTGCAAGTCGCTTAGGAGGAGGGGGTAAGTTCTTC. Translating it yields CASRLGGGGKFF.

This clone was detected only once. The rearrangement joins TRBV5-6 to TRBJ2-1, with D perhaps matching TRBD1 (5 bases). V was clipped by 4 bases and J by 0 bases, with 8 bases between them. Germline V gene lookup returns CDR1 SGHDT and CDR2 YYEEEE. The CDR3 totals 14 residues. DNA for the CDR3: TGTGCCAGCAGCCAGGGAAGCTCCTACAATGAGCAGTTCTTC. It translates to CASSQGSSYNEQFF.

This chain links TRBV7-9 with TRBJ1-3; D gene uncertain. Germline V gives CDR1 SEHNR, CDR2 FQNEAQ (reference sequence). The CDR3 is made up of 15 amino acids. Trimming cost V 7 bases and J 0 bases, with 13 bases left between them. In DNA form, the CDR3 reads TGTGCCAGCACCCCCCTGGGCGGCTCTGGAAACACCATATATTTT. This gives the protein CASTPLGGSGNTIYF.

This clone is a singleton in its sample. This CDR3 is also generated by other DNA sequences in the sample. This sequence joins TRBV27 and TRBJ2-3; no firm D call. The length of the CDR3 is 13 residues. Trimming left V 4 bases short and J 0 bases short, with 5 bases between. CDR1 and CDR2 (germline): MNHEY, SMNVEV (reference sequence). The CDR3 here is CASSSGSTDTQYF. The CDR3 region has the DNA TGTGCCAGCAGTTCAGGAAGCACAGATACGCAGTATTTT.

The CDR3 DNA reads as TGTGCCAGCAGCTTATGGGGCTACAATCAGCCCCAGCATTTT. Protein sequence: CASSLWGYNQPQHF. This chain joins TRBV7-2 and TRBJ1-5; a weak D match, TRBD1 (5 bases). V shed 2 bases and J shed 3 bases, with 8 bases lying between them. This CDR3 has 14 amino acids. Germline V gene data show CDR1 as SGHTA and CDR2 as FQGNSA.

This clone has more than one count but fewer than ten. This CDR3 is also generated by other DNA sequences in the sample. The chain couples TRBV19 to TRBJ1-1; a possible D gene is TRBD1 (5 bases). CDR1 is LNHDA, CDR2 SQIVND, per germline (reference sequence). Deletions cut 9 bases from V and 7 bases from J, with 9 bases between. CDR3 length: 10 amino acids. This CDR3 is CASSQGEAFF. CDR3 DNA: TGTGCCAGCAGTCAGGGTGAAGCTTTCTTT. The full variable domain, with the rest looked up from reference TRBV19 and TRBJ1-1, is DGGITQSPKYLFRKEGQNVTLSCEQNLNHDAMYWYRQDPGQGLRLIYYSQIVNDFQKGDIAEGYSVSREKKESFPLTVTSAQKNPTAFYLCASSQGEAFFGQGTRLTVV.

V gene TRBV5-1 combines with J gene TRBJ2-3; D is undetermined. Germline V gene lookup returns CDR1 SGHRS and CDR2 YFSETQ. The V end was cut by 5 bases, the J end by 0 bases, with 13 bases between. The length of the CDR3 is 15 residues. The CDR3, as DNA: TGCGCCAGCAGTTCTGATAGGGATAGCACAGATACGCAGTATTTT. Translated, it gives CASSSDRDSTDTQYF.

The chain couples TRBV27 to TRBJ2-2; D may match TRBD1 or TRBD2 (5 bases each). With 2 bases removed from V and 9 bases from J, the gap between germline ends came to 13 bases. The CDR3 is 14 residues long. Germline values: CDR1 MNHEY, CDR2 SMNVEV (reference sequence). The chain's CDR3 is CASSLDGGVRELFF. The CDR3 DNA sequence: TGTGCCAGCAGTTTAGATGGGGGAGTAAGGGAGCTGTTTTTT.

CDR3 DNA sequence: TGTGCCAGTAGTAACCCAGGAGGGCTCGGCTATGGCTACACCTTC. Translated: CASSNPGGLGYGYTF. The chain carries TRBV19 and TRBJ1-2; D is ambiguous. Trimming shortened V by 4 bases and J by 4 bases, and 16 bases separated the two germline ends. There are 15 residues in the CDR3. The germline gives CDR1 LNHDA, CDR2 SQIVND (reference sequence).

The chain has TRBV2 and TRBJ2-5; 8 bases align to TRBD2. Germline CDR1 reads SNHLY; CDR2 reads FYNNEI. The CDR3 runs to 22 residues. V lost 5 bases and J lost 0; bases outside the gene matches: 26. The CDR3 is CASSTMGGPRRGGSGNQETQYF. CDR3 coding DNA: TGTGCCAGCAGTACGATGGGAGGCCCCCGGAGAGGAGGTAGCGGGAACCAAGAGACCCAGTACTTC.

In DNA, the CDR3 is TGTGCCAGCAGCACCAGTGGGGGCAACTATGGCTACACCTTC. Encoded protein: CASSTSGGNYGYTF. The chain couples TRBV21-1 to TRBJ1-2; TRBD1, the D gene given by the table, was not confirmed from the DNA. TRBV21-1 is annotated as a pseudogene. The CDR3 spans 14 residues.

The CDR3 DNA is TGTGCCAGCAGTTTAGTGGGAACGAACACCGGGGAGCTGTTTTTT. The encoded protein is CASSLVGTNTGELFF. The chain links TRBV28 to TRBJ2-2; no firm D call. Trimming left V 2 bases short and J 0 bases short, with 7 bases between. Germline CDR1 reads MDHEN; CDR2 reads SYDVKM. This CDR3 comprises 15 residues.

The chain has TRBV6-1 and TRBJ2-7; D is ambiguous. V was pared by 1 base and J by 3 bases, with 10 bases between. CDR3 length equals 14 residues. Germline V gene sequence: CDR1 MNHNS, CDR2 SASEGT. CDR3 residues: CASSEDRNYYEQYF. In DNA form, the CDR3 reads TGTGCCAGCAGTGAAGACCGGAACTACTACGAGCAGTACTTC.